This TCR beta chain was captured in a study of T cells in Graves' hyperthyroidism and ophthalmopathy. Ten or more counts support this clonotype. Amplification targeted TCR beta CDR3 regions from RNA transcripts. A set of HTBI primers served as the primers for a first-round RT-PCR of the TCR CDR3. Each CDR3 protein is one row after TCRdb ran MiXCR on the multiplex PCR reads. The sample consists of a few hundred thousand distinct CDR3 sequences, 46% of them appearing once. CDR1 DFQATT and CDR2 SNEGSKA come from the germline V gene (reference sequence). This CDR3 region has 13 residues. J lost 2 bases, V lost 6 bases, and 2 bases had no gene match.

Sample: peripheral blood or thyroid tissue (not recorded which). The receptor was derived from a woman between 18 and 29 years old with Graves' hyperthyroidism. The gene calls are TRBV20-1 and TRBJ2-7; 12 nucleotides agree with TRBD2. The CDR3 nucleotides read TGCAGTGCCCCTAGCGGGAGGGCCTACGAGCAGTACTTC. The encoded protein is CSAPSGRAYEQYF.